The clone carrying this T cell receptor (beta chain) showed up many times. This CDR3 contains 14 residues. The junction had 3 bases not matched to a gene; V was cut back by 3 bases and J by 4 bases. CDR1 SGHTA and CDR2 FQGNSA come from the germline V gene. This specimen belongs to a study of CD8 T cells in ankylosing spondylitis. For TCR beta, libraries came from quantitative 5'-RACE with molecular barcodes. TCRdb re-derived calls from the 5' RACE reads in MiXCR, one entry per CDR3 protein. The repertoire holds roughly 130,000 distinct CDR3 sequences, with roughly 6.6% as singletons. Source material: blood, either unsorted or a sorted T cell fraction (not recorded which). This clonotype was sampled from a male donor with ankylosing spondylitis or in good health (not recorded which). The chain joins TRBV7-2 to TRBJ2-3; 8 bases fit TRBD2. The CDR3 loop is CASSFSGSSDTQYF. The CDR3, as DNA: TGTGCCAGCAGCTTCAGCGGGAGTTCAGATACGCAGTATTTT.